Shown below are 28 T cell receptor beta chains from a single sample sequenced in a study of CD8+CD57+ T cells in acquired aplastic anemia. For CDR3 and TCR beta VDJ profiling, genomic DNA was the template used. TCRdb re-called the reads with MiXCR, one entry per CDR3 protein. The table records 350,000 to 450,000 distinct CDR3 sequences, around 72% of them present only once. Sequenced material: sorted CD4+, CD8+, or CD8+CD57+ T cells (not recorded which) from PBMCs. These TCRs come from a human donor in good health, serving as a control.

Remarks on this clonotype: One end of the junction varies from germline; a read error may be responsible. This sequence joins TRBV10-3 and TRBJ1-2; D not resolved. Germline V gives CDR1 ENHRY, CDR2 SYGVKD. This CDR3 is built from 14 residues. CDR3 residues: CAISESHRNYGYTF. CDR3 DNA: TGTGCCATCAGTGAGTCACACCGGAACTATGGTTACACCTTC.

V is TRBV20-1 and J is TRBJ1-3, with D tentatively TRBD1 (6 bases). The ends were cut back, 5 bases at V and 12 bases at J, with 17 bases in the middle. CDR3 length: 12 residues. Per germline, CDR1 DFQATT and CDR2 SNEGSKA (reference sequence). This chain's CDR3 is CSAGGLRASIYF. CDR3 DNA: TGCAGTGCTGGGGGGCTTAGGGCCAGCATATATTTT.

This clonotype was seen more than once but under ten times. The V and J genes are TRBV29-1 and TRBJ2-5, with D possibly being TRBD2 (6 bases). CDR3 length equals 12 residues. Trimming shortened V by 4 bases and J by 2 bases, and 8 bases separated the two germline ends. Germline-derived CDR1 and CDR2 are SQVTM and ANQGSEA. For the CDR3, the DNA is TGCAGCGTTGCTGGGGGGCAAGAGACCCAGTACTTC. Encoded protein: CSVAGGQETQYF. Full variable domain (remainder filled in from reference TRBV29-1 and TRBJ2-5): SAVISQKPSRDICQRGTSLTIQCQVDSQVTMMFWYRQQPGQSLTLIATANQGSEATYESGFVIDKFPISRPNLTFSTLTVSNMSPEDSSIYLCSVAGGQETQYFGPGTRLLVL.

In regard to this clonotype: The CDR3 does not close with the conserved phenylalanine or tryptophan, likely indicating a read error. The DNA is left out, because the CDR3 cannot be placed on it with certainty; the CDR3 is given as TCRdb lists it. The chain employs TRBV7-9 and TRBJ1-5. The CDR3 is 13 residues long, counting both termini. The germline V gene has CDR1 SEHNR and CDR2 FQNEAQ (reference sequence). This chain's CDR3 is CASSLGVKEALHV.

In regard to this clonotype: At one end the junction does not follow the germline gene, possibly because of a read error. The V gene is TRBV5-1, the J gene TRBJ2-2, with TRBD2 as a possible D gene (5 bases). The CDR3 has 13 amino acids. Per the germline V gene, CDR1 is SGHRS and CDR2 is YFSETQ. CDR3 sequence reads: CASSLTGTGVLFF. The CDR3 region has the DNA TGTGCCAGCAGCTTAACGGGTACCGGGGTGCTGTTTTTT.

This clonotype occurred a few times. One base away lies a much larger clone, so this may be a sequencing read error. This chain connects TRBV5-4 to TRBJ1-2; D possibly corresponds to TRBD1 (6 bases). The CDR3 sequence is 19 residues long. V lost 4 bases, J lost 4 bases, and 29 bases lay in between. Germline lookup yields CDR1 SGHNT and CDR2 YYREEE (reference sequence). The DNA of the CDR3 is TGTGCCAGCAGCGCAGAAGGCGGCCGGGGGGCCAAATGGGGCTATGGCTACACCTTC. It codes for CASSAEGGRGAKWGYGYTF.

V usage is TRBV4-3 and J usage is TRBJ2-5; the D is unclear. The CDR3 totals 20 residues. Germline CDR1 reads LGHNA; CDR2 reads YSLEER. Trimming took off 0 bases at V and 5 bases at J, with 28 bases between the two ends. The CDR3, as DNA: TGCGCCAGCAGCCAAGATCTTCTTCGTCACGAGTCGGGTCTGGTGGAGACCCAGTACTTC. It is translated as CASSQDLLRHESGLVETQYF.

This chain's CDR3 is CASSPTVKSEAFF. The CDR3 DNA follows: TGTGCCAGCAGCCCGACGGTGAAGTCTGAAGCTTTCTTT. The chain couples TRBV11-3 to TRBJ1-1; D is ambiguous. Per the germline V gene, CDR1 is SGHNT and CDR2 is YENEEA. Trimming removed 5 bases from V and 6 bases from J, with 13 bases in between. The CDR3 length is 13 residues.

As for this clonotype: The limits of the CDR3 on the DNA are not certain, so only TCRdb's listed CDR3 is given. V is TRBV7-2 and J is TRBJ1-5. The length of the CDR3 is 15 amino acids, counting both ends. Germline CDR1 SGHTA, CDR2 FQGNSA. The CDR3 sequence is CASSHNSPLHFGKHF.

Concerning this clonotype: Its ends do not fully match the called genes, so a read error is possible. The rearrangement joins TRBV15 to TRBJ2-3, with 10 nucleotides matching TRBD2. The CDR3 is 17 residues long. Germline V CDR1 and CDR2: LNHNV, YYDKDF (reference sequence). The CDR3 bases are TGTGCCAGCAGCACATCCCGCAGCGGGGGGGCTAGGGCTACGCCGTATTTT. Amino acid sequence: CASSTSRSGGARATPYF.

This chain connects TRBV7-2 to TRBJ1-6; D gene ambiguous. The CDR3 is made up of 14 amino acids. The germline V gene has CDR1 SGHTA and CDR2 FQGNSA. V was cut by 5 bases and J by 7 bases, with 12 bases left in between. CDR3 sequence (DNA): TGTGCCAGCAGCCCCCCGGACGGAAATTCACCCCTCCACTTT. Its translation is CASSPPDGNSPLHF.

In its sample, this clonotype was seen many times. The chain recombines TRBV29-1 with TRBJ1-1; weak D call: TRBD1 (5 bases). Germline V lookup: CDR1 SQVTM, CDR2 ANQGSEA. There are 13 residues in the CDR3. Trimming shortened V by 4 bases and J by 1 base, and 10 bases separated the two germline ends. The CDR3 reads CSVAARANTEAFF. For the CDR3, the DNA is TGCAGCGTTGCGGCCAGGGCGAACACTGAAGCTTTCTTT.

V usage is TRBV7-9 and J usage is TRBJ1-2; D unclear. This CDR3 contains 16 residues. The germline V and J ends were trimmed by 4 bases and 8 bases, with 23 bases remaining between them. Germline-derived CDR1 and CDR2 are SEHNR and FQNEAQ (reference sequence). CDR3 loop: CASSSNPLVAVWGYTF. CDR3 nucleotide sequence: TGTGCCAGCAGCTCAAACCCTCTTGTGGCAGTATGGGGCTACACCTTC.

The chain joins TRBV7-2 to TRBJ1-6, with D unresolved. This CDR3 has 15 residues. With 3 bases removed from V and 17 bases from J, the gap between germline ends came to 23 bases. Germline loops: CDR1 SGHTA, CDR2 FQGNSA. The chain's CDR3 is CASSFRGGGESPVHF. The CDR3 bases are TGTGCCAGCAGCTTTAGAGGCGGTGGAGAGTCACCGGTCCACTTT.

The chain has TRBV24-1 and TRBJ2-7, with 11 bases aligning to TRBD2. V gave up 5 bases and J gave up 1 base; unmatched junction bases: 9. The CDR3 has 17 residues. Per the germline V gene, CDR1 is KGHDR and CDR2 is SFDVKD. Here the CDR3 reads CATSARDIAGGSYEQYF. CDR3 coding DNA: TGTGCCACCAGTGCTAGGGATATAGCGGGGGGGTCCTACGAGCAGTACTTC.

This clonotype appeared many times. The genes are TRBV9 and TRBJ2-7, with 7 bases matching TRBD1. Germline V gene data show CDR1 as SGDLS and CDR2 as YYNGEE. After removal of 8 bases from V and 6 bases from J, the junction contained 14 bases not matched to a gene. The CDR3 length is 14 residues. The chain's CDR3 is CASKRGTGVGEQYF. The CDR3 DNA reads TGTGCCAGTAAAAGAGGAACAGGGGTAGGCGAGCAGTACTTC.

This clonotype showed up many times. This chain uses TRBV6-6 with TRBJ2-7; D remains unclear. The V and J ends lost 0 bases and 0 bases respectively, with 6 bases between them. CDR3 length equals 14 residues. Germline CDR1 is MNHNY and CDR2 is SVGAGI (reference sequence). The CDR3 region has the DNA TGTGCCAGCAGTTACTCCCCTAGCTCCTACGAGCAGTACTTC. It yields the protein CASSYSPSSYEQYF.

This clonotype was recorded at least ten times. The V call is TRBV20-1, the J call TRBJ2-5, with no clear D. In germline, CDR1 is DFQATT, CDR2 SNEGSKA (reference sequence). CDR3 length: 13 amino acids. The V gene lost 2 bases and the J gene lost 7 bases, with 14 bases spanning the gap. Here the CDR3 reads CSARWETRGTQYF. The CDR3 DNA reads TGCAGTGCTAGATGGGAAACTCGCGGGACCCAGTACTTC.

This chain's CDR3 is CASSNPTGGYGYTF. The DNA for the CDR3 is TGTGCCAGTAGTAACCCGACAGGAGGTTATGGCTACACCTTC. The chain links TRBV19 to TRBJ1-2, with a possible D match to TRBD1 (6 bases). The CDR3 length is 14 residues. V lost 4 bases to trimming and J lost 5 bases, with 14 bases between them. Germline V gives CDR1 LNHDA, CDR2 SQIVND (reference sequence).

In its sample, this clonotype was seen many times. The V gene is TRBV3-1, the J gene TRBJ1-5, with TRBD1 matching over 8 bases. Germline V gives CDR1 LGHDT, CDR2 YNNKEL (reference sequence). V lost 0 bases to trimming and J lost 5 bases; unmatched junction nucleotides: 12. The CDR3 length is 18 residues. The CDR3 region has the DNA TGTGCCAGCAGCCAAGATCGCGGCAGGACAGGGAAGGATCAGCCCCAGCATTTT. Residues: CASSQDRGRTGKDQPQHF.

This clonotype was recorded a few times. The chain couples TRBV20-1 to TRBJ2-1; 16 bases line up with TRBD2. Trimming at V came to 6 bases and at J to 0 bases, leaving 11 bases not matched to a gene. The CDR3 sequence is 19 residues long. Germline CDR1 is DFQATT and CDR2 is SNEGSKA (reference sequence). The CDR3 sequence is CSAGGTSGGALSSYNEQFF. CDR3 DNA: TGCAGTGCGGGCGGGACTAGCGGGGGGGCCCTCAGCTCCTACAATGAGCAGTTCTTC.

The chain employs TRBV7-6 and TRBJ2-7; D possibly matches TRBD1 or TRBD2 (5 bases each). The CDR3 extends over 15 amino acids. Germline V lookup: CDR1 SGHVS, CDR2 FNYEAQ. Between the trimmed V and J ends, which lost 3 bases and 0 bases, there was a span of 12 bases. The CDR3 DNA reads TGTGCCAGCAGCTTTGGGAGACAGTGCTCCTACGAGCAGTACTTC. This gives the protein CASSFGRQCSYEQYF.

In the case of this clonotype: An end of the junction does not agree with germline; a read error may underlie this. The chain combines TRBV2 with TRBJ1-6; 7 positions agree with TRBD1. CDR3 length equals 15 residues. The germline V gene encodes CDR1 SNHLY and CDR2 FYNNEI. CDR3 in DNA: TGTGCCAGCAGAAACGTAGACAGGGAAAGATCACCCTTCCACTTT. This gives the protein CASRNVDRERSPFHF.

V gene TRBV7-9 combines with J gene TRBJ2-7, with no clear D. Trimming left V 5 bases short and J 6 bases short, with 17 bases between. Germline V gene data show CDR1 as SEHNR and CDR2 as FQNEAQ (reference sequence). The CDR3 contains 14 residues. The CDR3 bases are TGTGCCAGCAGCCAAAGCGACCGAGATCGCGAGCAGTACTTC. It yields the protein CASSQSDRDREQYF.

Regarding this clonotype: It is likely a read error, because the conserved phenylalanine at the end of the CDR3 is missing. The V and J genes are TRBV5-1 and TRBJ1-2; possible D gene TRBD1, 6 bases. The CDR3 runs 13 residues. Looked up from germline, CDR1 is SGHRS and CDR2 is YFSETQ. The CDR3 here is CATSQAGTKGYTL. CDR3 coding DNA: TGCGCCACCAGCCAGGCGGGGACAAAGGGCTACACCCTC.

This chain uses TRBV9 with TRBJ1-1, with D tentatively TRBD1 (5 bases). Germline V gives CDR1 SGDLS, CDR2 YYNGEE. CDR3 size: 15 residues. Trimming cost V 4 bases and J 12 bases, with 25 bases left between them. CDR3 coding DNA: TGTGCCAGCAGCATGGCCGGGACGGTGGCCAATGAGCCTTTCTTT. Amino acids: CASSMAGTVANEPFF. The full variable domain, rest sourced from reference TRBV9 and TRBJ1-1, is DSGVTQTPKHLITATGQRVTLRCSPRSGDLSVYWYQQSLDQGLQFLIQYYNGEERAKGNILERFSAQQFPDLHSELNLSSLELGDSALYFCASSMAGTVANEPFFGQGTRLTVV.

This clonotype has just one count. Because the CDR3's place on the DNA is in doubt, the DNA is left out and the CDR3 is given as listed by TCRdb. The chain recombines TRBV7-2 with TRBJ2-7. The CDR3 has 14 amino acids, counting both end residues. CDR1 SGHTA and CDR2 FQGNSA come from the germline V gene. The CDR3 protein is CASSLKWYEQYFGF.

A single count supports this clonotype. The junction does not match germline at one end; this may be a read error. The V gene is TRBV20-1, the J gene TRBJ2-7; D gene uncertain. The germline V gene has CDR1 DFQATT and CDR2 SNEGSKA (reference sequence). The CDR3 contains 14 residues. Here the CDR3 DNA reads TGCAGTGTTGTACGAGCTGGGGATGTGGACGAGCAATACTTC. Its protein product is CSVVRAGDVDEQYF.